Listed below are T cell receptor beta chains from one sample, sequenced in a study of shared clonotypes between healthy human individuals. Only in-frame clones appear in the TCRdb table, and some are missing; sequencing was by immunoSEQ multiplex PCR. Among about 640,000 clones listed, 55% to 75% were seen once. Sequenced: memory CD4+ T cells sorted from blood. These receptors all stem from a woman aged 30 to 39 in good health. Both conserved end residues are part of each CDR3. The order of the fields is V gene, D gene, clone size, J gene, CDR3 DNA, CDR3 protein. D genes are given only for firm matches. Size tells how often a clone was seen (once, few, many) or the class of an expanded clone, and some rows leave it out.

TRBV11-2,TRBD2,-,TRBJ2-1,TGTGCCAGCAGCCCTGGGAGCGGGAGGGCCGATGAGCAGTTCTTC,CASSPGSGRADEQFF
TRBV28,-,once,TRBJ2-6,TGTGCCAGCCGTACCGGGGGTGGGGCCAACGTCCTGACTTTC,CASRTGGGANVLTF
TRBV6-5,-,-,TRBJ1-2,TGTGCCAGCGGCAATGGGTACTATGGCTACACCTTC,CASGNGYYGYTF
TRBV1,-,-,TRBJ1-1,TGCACCAGCAGCCAAGATCTCGATGGGTGGAGTGGCAGAACCCCCTCTCAATTATTTGAGGCTTTCTTT,CTSSQDLDGWSGRTPSQLFEAFF
TRBV28,-,-,TRBJ1-2,TGTGCCAGCAGATCAGGGTCGGGCTACACCTTC,CASRSGSGYTF
TRBV6-1,TRBD1,few,TRBJ2-1,TGTGCCAGCAGTGGCCGAACAGGGGCGGACTACAATGAGCAGTTCTTC,CASSGRTGADYNEQFF
TRBV15,-,-,TRBJ2-7,TGTGCCACCAGCAGAGATTTGGCCAGCTCCTACGAGCAGTACTTC,CATSRDLASSYEQYF
TRBV7-7,-,few,TRBJ2-2,TGTGCCAGCAGCCTTTCTGGGGCGGCCGGGGAGCTGTTTTTT,CASSLSGAAGELFF
TRBV5-6,-,-,TRBJ1-1,TGTGCCAGCAGCTTGGGGCTGAACACTGAAGCTTTCTTT,CASSLGLNTEAFF
TRBV18,TRBD1,few,TRBJ1-2,TGTGCCAGCTCACCACCGGGACAGCATAACTATGGCTACACCTTC,CASSPPGQHNYGYTF
TRBV19,-,-,TRBJ2-7,TGTGCCAGTAGTACAAGGGTAGCCTACGAGCAGTACTTC,CASSTRVAYEQYF
TRBV5-4,-,-,TRBJ1-4,TGTGCCAGCAGCTTAGTCCCTAATGAAAAACTGTTTTTT,CASSLVPNEKLFF
TRBV5-1,TRBD1,-,TRBJ2-1,TGCGCCAGCAGCACCGAGGCGGACAGGCTTTACAATGAGCAGTTCTTC,CASSTEADRLYNEQFF
TRBV27,TRBD2,-,TRBJ2-1,TGTGCCAGCAGTCCCTTGGCTAGCGGGAGTTTAAATGAGCAGTTCTTC,CASSPLASGSLNEQFF
TRBV5-4,-,once,TRBJ1-1,TGTGCCAGCAGCGGGGCGGGGTTTAACTCTGAAGCTTTCTTT,CASSGAGFNSEAFF
TRBV19,TRBD2,-,TRBJ2-2,TGTGCCAGTAGTATGCGAGGACTAGCGGGAGCTGACGGGGAGCTGTTTTTT,CASSMRGLAGADGELFF
TRBV5-1,-,-,TRBJ2-3,TGCGCCAGCAGCTTGAACACAGATACGCAGTATTTT,CASSLNTDTQYF
TRBV9,TRBD1,-,TRBJ1-3,TGTGCCAGCAGCGAAGGGACAGGGAAAAACACCATATATTTT,CASSEGTGKNTIYF
TRBV4-1,-,-,TRBJ2-7,TGCGCCAGCAGCCAAGTGGAGATCCCCTTTGGCGAGCAGTACTTC,CASSQVEIPFGEQYF
TRBV5-1,TRBD2,-,TRBJ2-5,TGCGCCAGCAGCTCCGCGAGGACTAGCGGGAGGGCCACGAGTGAGACCCAGTACTTC,CASSSARTSGRATSETQYF
TRBV5-5,-,-,TRBJ2-1,TGTGCCAGCAGCAATTACGGGGGTCACAATGAGCAGTTCTTC,CASSNYGGHNEQFF
TRBV6-6,TRBD1,-,TRBJ2-1,TGTGCCAGCAGTTTGAACCGGGACAGGGTCCACAATGAGCAGTTCTTC,CASSLNRDRVHNEQFF
TRBV11-3,-,once,TRBJ2-6,TGTGCCAGCAGAATCTCTGGGGCCAACGTCCTGACTTTC,CASRISGANVLTF
TRBV29-1,TRBD1,-,TRBJ2-3,TGCAGCTCGGGACAGGGGTTCACAGATACGCAGTATTTT,CSSGQGFTDTQYF